This T cell receptor beta chain was obtained from a study of T cell repertoires in cytomegalovirus infection. The sample holds one count of this clonotype. Its target is unknown. TCRdb independently ran MiXCR on the reads; one entry per CDR3 protein. The repertoire includes 900,000 to 950,000 distinct CDR3 sequences, around 32% of them detected once, and around 15% sits in the top ten. CDR3 length: 15 amino acids. Germline V CDR1 and CDR2: SGHVT, SQSDAQ. The sequence came from a human donor in good health (CMV status not recorded). Some clones in this sample may be carry-over from other donors' samples. J is TRBJ2-7 and V is TRBV7-4; tentative D call: TRBD1 (6 bases). This specimen consisted of cultured CD8+ T cells from PBMCs, obtained from culture after CMV antigen stimulation. The CDR3 nucleotides read TGTGTCAGCAGCTTAGGACAGTTACTTAACTACGAGCAGTACGTC. Protein sequence: CVSSLGQLLNYEQYV.